Listed below are T cell receptor beta chains from one sample, sequenced in a study of graft-versus-host responses after intestinal transplantation. Antigens of these TCRs are unknown. The method was immunoSEQ multiplex PCR; TCRdb's version includes in-frame clones alone and lacks a portion of them. The table records about 100,000 clones, roughly 91% of them present only once. Sequencing used unstimulated CD4+ T cells sorted from spleen or lymph node cells, obtained before transplant. Source of these receptors: a human donor who was the organ donor for an intestinal transplant. CDR3s include the opening cysteine and the closing phenylalanine or tryptophan. Fields, in order: clone size, V gene, J gene, D gene, CDR3 DNA, CDR3 protein. The D gene is left open where the match is weak. Expanded clones get a size class; other rows say once, few or many, or leave the size out.

size: .
V: TRBV29-1
J: TRBJ2-5
D: TRBD2
DNA: TGCAGCGTTGAAGCGGGGGGGTTGACCCAGTACTTC
CDR3: CSVEAGGLTQYF

size: .
V: TRBV4-1
J: TRBJ2-3
D: TRBD2
DNA: TGCGCCAGCAGCCAACCCCGTCCCCGGACTAGCCTGAGCACAGATACGCAGTATTTT
CDR3: CASSQPRPRTSLSTDTQYF

size: .
V: TRBV7-3
J: TRBJ2-6
D: TRBD1
DNA: TGTGCCAGCAGACTTACAGGGGTCAACTCTGGGGCCAACGTCCTGACTTTC
CDR3: CASRLTGVNSGANVLTF

size: .
V: TRBV19
J: TRBJ2-2
D: .
DNA: TGTGCCAGTAGGACAACGGACAGAACAATCACCGGGGAGCTGTTTTTT
CDR3: CASRTTDRTITGELFF

size: .
V: TRBV6-1
J: TRBJ2-2
D: .
DNA: TGTGCCAGCAGAAAATATGAAGGGGCCCTCGGGGAGCTGTTTTTT
CDR3: CASRKYEGALGELFF

size: .
V: TRBV7-2
J: TRBJ2-7
D: TRBD1
DNA: TGTGCCAGCAGCTTAGCTAACAGGGGCCCCTACGAGCAGTACTTC
CDR3: CASSLANRGPYEQYF

size: .
V: TRBV11-2
J: TRBJ2-1
D: TRBD2
DNA: TGTGCCAGCAGTGAGAACAAGGGACTAGTGATCTACAATGAGCAGTTCTTC
CDR3: CASSENKGLVIYNEQFF

size: .
V: TRBV19
J: TRBJ2-7
D: .
DNA: TGTGCCAGTAGGGACGGCGGGCAATCCTACGAGCAGTACTTC
CDR3: CASRDGGQSYEQYF

size: .
V: TRBV5-1
J: TRBJ1-2
D: TRBD1
DNA: TGCGCCAGCAGCAACCCGACAGGGGGCTATAACTATGGCTACACCTTC
CDR3: CASSNPTGGYNYGYTF

size: .
V: TRBV5-1
J: TRBJ1-1
D: .
DNA: TGCGCCAGCAGGGTGGCTACAGGGAACACTGAAGCTTTCTTT
CDR3: CASRVATGNTEAFF

size: .
V: TRBV28
J: TRBJ1-2
D: .
DNA: TGTGCCAGCAGCCCGTCCGGGTGGGGCTACACCTTC
CDR3: CASSPSGWGYTF

size: .
V: TRBV9
J: TRBJ1-5
D: TRBD1
DNA: TGTGCCAGCAGCGCCAGGGGGCATAGCAATCAGCCCCAGCATTTT
CDR3: CASSARGHSNQPQHF

size: once
V: TRBV4-2
J: TRBJ2-7
D: .
DNA: TGTGCCAGCAGCCAAGATGGGACTCCCTCGTACGAGCAGTACTTC
CDR3: CASSQDGTPSYEQYF

size: .
V: TRBV10-3
J: TRBJ2-7
D: TRBD1
DNA: TGTGCCATCAGAGTAGGGGGCAGCTACGAGCAGTACTTC
CDR3: CAIRVGGSYEQYF

size: .
V: TRBV7-9
J: TRBJ2-7
D: TRBD2
DNA: TGTGCCAGCAGCTTGCTAGCGGGGGGGTCCTACGAGCAGTACTTC
CDR3: CASSLLAGGSYEQYF

size: .
V: TRBV7-3
J: TRBJ2-1
D: TRBD2
DNA: TGTGCCAGCAGCTCCCGATCTAGCGGGGGGCACAATGAGCAGTTCTTC
CDR3: CASSSRSSGGHNEQFF

size: .
V: TRBV6-5
J: TRBJ2-7
D: .
DNA: TGTGCCAGCAGCCCGGGACTCCTCGGGAACTACGAGCAGTACTTC
CDR3: CASSPGLLGNYEQYF

size: .
V: TRBV7-3
J: TRBJ2-5
D: TRBD2
DNA: TGTGCCAGCAGCTTATTCCCTAGCGGGGTAGAGACCCAGTACTTC
CDR3: CASSLFPSGVETQYF

size: .
V: TRBV7-2
J: TRBJ2-3
D: TRBD1
DNA: TGTGCCAGCAGCAAGATACAGGGGTTCACAGATACGCAGTATTTT
CDR3: CASSKIQGFTDTQYF

size: .
V: TRBV7-9
J: TRBJ2-3
D: TRBD2
DNA: TGTGCCAGCAGCTTGCCGGGACTAGCGGGGATCACAGATACGCAGTATTTT
CDR3: CASSLPGLAGITDTQYF

size: once
V: TRBV11-2
J: TRBJ1-6
D: .
DNA: TGTGCCAGCAGCAACAGGGTAAACGGTTCACCCCTCCACTTT
CDR3: CASSNRVNGSPLHF

size: .
V: TRBV7-9
J: TRBJ1-5
D: TRBD1
DNA: TGTGCCAGCAGCGAAGGACAGGGTTTTAATCAGCCCCAGCATTTT
CDR3: CASSEGQGFNQPQHF

size: .
V: TRBV6-5
J: TRBJ2-7
D: TRBD1
DNA: TGTGCCAGCAGTATAGGGACAGCTTACGAGCAGTACTTC
CDR3: CASSIGTAYEQYF

size: .
V: TRBV9
J: TRBJ2-3
D: .
DNA: TGTGCCAGCAGCGTAACAAACACAGATACGCAGTATTTT
CDR3: CASSVTNTDTQYF

size: few
V: TRBV7-2
J: TRBJ1-2
D: .
DNA: TGTGCCAGCAGTCGCCAGGGGAGAGACGGCTACACCTTC
CDR3: CASSRQGRDGYTF

size: .
V: TRBV27
J: TRBJ2-1
D: .
DNA: TGTGCCAGCAGCCACTACAATGAGCAGTTCTTC
CDR3: CASSHYNEQFF